This T cell receptor (beta chain) emerged from a study of shared clonotypes between healthy human individuals. Trimming cost V 4 bases and J 4 bases, with 5 bases left between them. This CDR3 region has 11 residues. Germline CDR1 MNHEY, CDR2 SVGAGI. CD4+ cells underwent separation, giving CD45RA+ naive and CD45RA-negative memory subsets. The count of this clone is one. Within the sample, other DNA sequences also encode this same CDR3. Clones were read by immunoSEQ multiplex PCR, and TCRdb kept only the in-frame ones, dropping some. The sample lists 2.5 million or so clones; just over 90% were seen once.

The J gene is TRBJ2-7, the V gene TRBV6-5; D gene ambiguous. Sequencing was carried out using naive CD4+ T cells sorted from blood. Subset of the sample: CD45RA+ positively selected. The TCR was taken from a man younger than 35 in good health. CDR3 coding DNA: TGTGCCAGCAGTTTCTCGTACGAGCAGTACTTC. Encoded protein: CASSFSYEQYF.